The following is a TCR beta chain sequence with its context. Its antigen is still unknown. The authors used template switching to add a universal primer site and gave cDNA unique molecular identifiers. In TCRdb, the 5' RACE reads were re-called with MiXCR into one record per CDR3 protein. The sample carries about 240,000 distinct CDR3 sequences, roughly a tenth recorded once. This sample is part of a study of identical twins. From germline, CDR1 is SGHTA and CDR2 FQGTGA. Trimming removed 5 bases from V and 2 bases from J; junction bases left unmatched: 8. The CDR3 runs 17 residues. Study-wide results and caveats: Potential partial confounding of zero-insertion analyses by invariant MAIT and iNKT cells was noted.

Healthy Caucasian individuals made up all the donors. The material sequenced was memory T cells sorted from blood. The sequence was obtained from a man aged 50-60 years in good health. The chain couples TRBV7-3 to TRBJ2-3; 12 bases match TRBD2. The CDR3 sequence: CASSRRLAGDLTDTQYF. The CDR3 nucleotides are TGTGCCAGCAGCCGGAGACTAGCGGGAGACCTCACAGATACGCAGTATTTT.